This TCR beta chain was documented in a study of T cells in Graves' hyperthyroidism and ophthalmopathy. Across the whole study: Specimen type is peripheral blood, collected at initial diagnosis prior to any treatment. General study findings and limits: Median prediction lead before ophthalmopathy onset was 5 to 7 months with the model.

This clonotype was seen ten or more times. As yet, its antigen is unknown. Reasons for excluding patients were uncontrolled infection, other autoimmune disease, pregnancy or lactation. Every diagnosis used clinical symptoms, serum thyroxine and TRAb, thyroid ultrasound and orbital computed tomography. V was pared by 8 bases and J by 1 base, with 15 bases between. The CDR3 is made up of 15 amino acids. Germline CDR1 reads MNHNS; CDR2 reads SASEGT. The investigators amplified TCR beta CDR3 regions from RNA transcripts. TCR CDR3 regions were first amplified by RT-PCR with HTBI primers. In TCRdb, the multiplex PCR reads were re-called with MiXCR into one record per CDR3 protein. The table includes about 340,000 distinct CDR3 sequences, roughly 18% detected once.

This sequence joins TRBV6-1 and TRBJ2-4; D is perhaps TRBD1 (6 bases). The sequence was obtained from a woman aged 45-60 years with Graves' hyperthyroidism. The specimen sequenced was blood. CDR3: CASRGRDTAKNIQYF. CDR3 DNA sequence: TGTGCCAGCCGCGGACGGGACACCGCCAAAAACATTCAGTACTTC.